Listed here is a single T cell receptor (beta chain). CD8 cells classed as naive were CD45RO-negative and positively selected for CCR7, excluding terminally differentiated effector memory CD45RA+ cells. Donors comprised healthy HIV-negative adults lacking recent acute infections or vaccinations. Sequencing was performed with immunoSEQ multiplex PCR; in TCRdb, only in-frame clones are kept and a portion is missing. This sample carries some 2.1 million clones, around 93% of them seen once, and the ten largest clones take around 1.7%. These data belong to a study of shared clonotypes between healthy human individuals. Across the whole study: CD8 memory received one plate per donor, CD8 naive two, CD4 memory three and CD4 naive three.

Germline V gene data show CDR1 as MNHNY and CDR2 as SVGAGI (reference sequence). This CDR3 is built from 12 residues. V lost 8 bases and J lost 2, with 10 bases in between. The sequence derives from a man younger than 35 in good health. Some clones in this sample may be carry-over from other donors' samples. Sequencing was carried out using naive CD8+ T cells from PBMCs. The J gene is TRBJ2-7, the V gene TRBV6-6; D not certain. CDR3 in DNA: TGTGCCAGCGGGTCAGATCCCTACGAGCAGTACTTC. Amino acid sequence: CASGSDPYEQYF.